This T cell receptor beta chain comes out of a study of blood T cell repertoires in COVID-19. Study-wide background: COVID-19 samples, acute and convalescent, were from the United States, Italy and Spain.

Trimming removed 4 bases at V and 3 bases at J, with 13 bases between. CDR3 length: 15 residues. The authors' processing: How many nucleated cells were present was estimated from reference gene primer amplification. Profiling relied on immunoSEQ multiplex PCR, and the TCRdb table lists in-frame clones only, not all of them. That table gives V, J and clone size, and the DNA gave D and trimming. The table has 200,000 or so clones, roughly 80% seen once; the top ten hold approximately 10%. The sequence was collected from a woman older than 75 with COVID-19, enrolled during active disease. The genes are TRBV5-3 and TRBJ1-4, with TRBD1 as a possible D gene (5 bases). TRBV5-3 is an ORF for which the function is uncertain. The sequencing sample was made of peripheral blood. CDR3 coding DNA: TGTGCCAGAAGCGTCCCGGGACTGGCTAATGAAAAACTGTTTTTT. Translating it yields CARSVPGLANEKLFF.